This T cell receptor (beta chain) was recorded in a study of PD-1 and CTLA-4 blockade in melanoma. The CDR3 consists of 12 residues. Germline V gene data show CDR1 as SEHNR and CDR2 as FQNEAQ (reference sequence). Trimming stripped 5 bases from V and 4 bases from J, with 7 bases between. Profiled with immunoSEQ multiplex PCR; TCRdb holds only in-frame clones, not every one. Of about 28,000 clones detected, about 89% appear once; the ten largest clones hold about 8.5%. The input for sequencing was CD8+ T cells from peripheral blood, taken before anti-PD-1 treatment. V is TRBV7-9 and J is TRBJ2-3; D unresolved. This sequence was found in a human donor with melanoma. The CDR3 bases are TGTGCCAGCAGCGACCGAGCAGATACGCAGTATTTT. As protein: CASSDRADTQYF. The variable domain in full, with the rest retrieved from reference TRBV7-9 and TRBJ2-3, is DTGVSQNPRHKITKRGQNVTFRCDPISEHNRLYWYRQTLGQGPEFLTYFQNEAQLEKSRLLSDRFSAERPKGSFSTLEIQRTEQGDSAMYLCASSDRADTQYFGPGTRLTVL.